This entry features one T cell receptor beta chain sequence. Its antigen is not identified. The data stem from a study of shared clonotypes between healthy human individuals. General study findings and limits: Few donors limited the genetic and exposure-history diversity represented. Between a few donors, naive CD4 clonotypes were shared at a level of approximately 5%.

There are 14 residues in the CDR3. The germline gives CDR1 SGDLS, CDR2 YYNGEE. The V and J ends lost 4 bases and 15 bases respectively, with 23 bases between them. Original handling: Filtering differed for immunoSEQ, which gave only junction sequences without quality scores. Sequencing used immunoSEQ multiplex PCR; TCRdb keeps in-frame clones, though not all of them. That table is the source of V, J and clone size, and D and trimming were worked out from the DNA. The sample has about 550,000 clones, around 95% seen once. Naive CD8 cells comprised CD45RO-negative, CCR7-positively selected cells, excluding terminally differentiated effector memory CD45RA+ cells.

This clonotype was sampled from a woman in her thirties in good health. The gene calls are TRBV9 and TRBJ2-1, with a possible D match to TRBD2 (5 bases). Sequencing used naive CD8+ T cells sorted from blood. The CDR3 region is CASSPTRTLALPFF. DNA for the CDR3: TGTGCCAGCAGCCCAACTAGGACTCTCGCGTTGCCGTTCTTC.